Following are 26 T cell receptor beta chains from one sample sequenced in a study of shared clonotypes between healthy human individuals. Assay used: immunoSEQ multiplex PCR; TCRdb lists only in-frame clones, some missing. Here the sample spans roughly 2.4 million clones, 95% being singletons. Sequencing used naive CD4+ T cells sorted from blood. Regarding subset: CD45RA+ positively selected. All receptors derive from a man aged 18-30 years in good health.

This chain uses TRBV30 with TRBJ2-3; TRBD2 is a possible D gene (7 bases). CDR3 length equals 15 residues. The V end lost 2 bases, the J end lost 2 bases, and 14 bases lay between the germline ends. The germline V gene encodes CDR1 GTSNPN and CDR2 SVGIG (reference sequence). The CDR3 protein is CAWSWWGGPTDTQYF. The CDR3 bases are TGTGCCTGGAGTTGGTGGGGGGGCCCCACAGATACGCAGTATTTT.

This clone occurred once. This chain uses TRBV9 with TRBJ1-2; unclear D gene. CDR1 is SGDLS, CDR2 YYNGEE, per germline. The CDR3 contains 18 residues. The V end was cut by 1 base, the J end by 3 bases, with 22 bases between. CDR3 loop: CASSVTAGSSGYYYGYTF. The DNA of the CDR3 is TGTGCCAGCAGCGTAACCGCGGGTTCCTCTGGCTATTACTATGGCTACACCTTC.

The CDR3 loop is CASSQEGTDTQYF. In nucleotides, the CDR3 is TGTGCCAGCAGCCAAGAGGGGACAGATACGCAGTATTTT. This chain joins TRBV4-2 and TRBJ2-3; no clear D gene. Germline loops: CDR1 LGHNA, CDR2 YNFKEQ. The CDR3 covers 13 residues. Trimming took off 0 bases at V and 3 bases at J, with 4 bases between the two ends.

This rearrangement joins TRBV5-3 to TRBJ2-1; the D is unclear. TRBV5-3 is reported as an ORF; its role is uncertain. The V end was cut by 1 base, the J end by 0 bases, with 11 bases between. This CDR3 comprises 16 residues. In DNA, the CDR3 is TGTGCCAGAAGCTTGATGCACTCGAGCTCCTACAATGAGCAGTTCTTC. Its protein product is CARSLMHSSSYNEQFF.

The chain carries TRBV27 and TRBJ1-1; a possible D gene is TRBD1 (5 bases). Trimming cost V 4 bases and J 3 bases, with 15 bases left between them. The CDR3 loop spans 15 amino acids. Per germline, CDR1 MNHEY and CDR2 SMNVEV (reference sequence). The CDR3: CASSWGVGRYTEAFF. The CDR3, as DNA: TGTGCCAGCAGTTGGGGGGTGGGGAGATACACTGAAGCTTTCTTT.

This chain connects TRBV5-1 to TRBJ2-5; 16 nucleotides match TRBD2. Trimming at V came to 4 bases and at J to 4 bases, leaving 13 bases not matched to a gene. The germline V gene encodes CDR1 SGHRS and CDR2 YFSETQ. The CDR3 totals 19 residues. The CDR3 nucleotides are TGCGCCAGCAGCCACCCGGGACTAGCGGGAGGGCCGGGGAGAGAGACCCAGTACTTC. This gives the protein CASSHPGLAGGPGRETQYF.

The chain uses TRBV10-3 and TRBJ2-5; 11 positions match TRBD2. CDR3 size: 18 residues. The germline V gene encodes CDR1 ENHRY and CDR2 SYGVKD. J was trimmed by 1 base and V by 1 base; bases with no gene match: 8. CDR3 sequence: CAISEYPLAGAPQETQYF. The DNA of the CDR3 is TGTGCCATCAGTGAGTACCCACTAGCGGGAGCACCCCAAGAGACCCAGTACTTC.

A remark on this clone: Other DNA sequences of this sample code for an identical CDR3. The CDR3 coding sequence is TGTGCCAGCAGCTTAACTAGCGGGGCTTACGAGCAGTACTTC. Its protein product is CASSLTSGAYEQYF. The chain recombines TRBV7-2 with TRBJ2-7; 10 bases are a match to TRBD2. Per the germline V gene, CDR1 is SGHTA and CDR2 is FQGNSA. This CDR3 is built from 14 residues. V lost 2 bases and J lost 4; bases outside the gene matches: 2.

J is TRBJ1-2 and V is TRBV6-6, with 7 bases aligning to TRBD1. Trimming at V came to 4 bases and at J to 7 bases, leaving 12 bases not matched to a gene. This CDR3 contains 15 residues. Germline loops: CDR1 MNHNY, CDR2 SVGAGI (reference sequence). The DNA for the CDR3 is TGTGCCAGCAGTTCCGGACAGGCCGGTTTGGGTGGCTACACCTTC. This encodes CASSSGQAGLGGYTF.

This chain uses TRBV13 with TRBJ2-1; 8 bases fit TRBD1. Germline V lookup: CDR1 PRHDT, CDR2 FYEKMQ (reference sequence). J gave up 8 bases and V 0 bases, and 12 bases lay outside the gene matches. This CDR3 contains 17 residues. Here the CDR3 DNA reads TGTGCCAGCAGCTTAGGGGTTCGGCAGGGGGCTAGCCATGAGCAGTTCTTC. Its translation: CASSLGVRQGASHEQFF.

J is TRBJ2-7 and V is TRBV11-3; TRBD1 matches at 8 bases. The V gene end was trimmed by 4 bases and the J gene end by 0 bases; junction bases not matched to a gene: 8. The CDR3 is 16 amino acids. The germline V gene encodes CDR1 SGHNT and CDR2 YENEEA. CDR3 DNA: TGTGCCAGCAGCTCCGGACAGGGACCCAACTCCTACGAGCAGTACTTC. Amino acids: CASSSGQGPNSYEQYF.

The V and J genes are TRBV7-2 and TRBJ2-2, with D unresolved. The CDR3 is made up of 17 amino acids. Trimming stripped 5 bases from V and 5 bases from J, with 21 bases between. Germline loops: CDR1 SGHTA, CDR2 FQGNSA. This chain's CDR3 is CASSPSRPDLGTGELFF. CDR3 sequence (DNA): TGTGCCAGCAGCCCAAGTCGGCCAGATTTAGGGACCGGGGAGCTGTTTTTT.

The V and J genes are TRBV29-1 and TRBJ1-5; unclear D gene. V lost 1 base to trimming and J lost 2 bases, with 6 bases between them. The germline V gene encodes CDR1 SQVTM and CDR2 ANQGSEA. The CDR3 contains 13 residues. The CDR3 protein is CSVEVAGNQPQHF. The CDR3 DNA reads TGCAGCGTTGAAGTGGCTGGCAATCAGCCCCAGCATTTT.

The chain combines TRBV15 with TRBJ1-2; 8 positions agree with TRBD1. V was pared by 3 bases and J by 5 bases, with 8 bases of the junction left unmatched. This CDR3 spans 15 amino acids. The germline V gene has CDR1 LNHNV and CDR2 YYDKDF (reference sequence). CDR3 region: CATSSRTGFRYGYTF. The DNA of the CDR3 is TGTGCCACCAGCAGCCGGACAGGGTTTCGTTATGGCTACACCTTC.

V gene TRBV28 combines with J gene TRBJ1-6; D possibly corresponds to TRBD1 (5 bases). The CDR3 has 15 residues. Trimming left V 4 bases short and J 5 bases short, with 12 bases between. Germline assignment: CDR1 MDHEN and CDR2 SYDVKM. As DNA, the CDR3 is TGTGCCAGCAGTTCCTCCCAGGGAGATAATTCACCCCTCCACTTT. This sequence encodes CASSSSQGDNSPLHF.

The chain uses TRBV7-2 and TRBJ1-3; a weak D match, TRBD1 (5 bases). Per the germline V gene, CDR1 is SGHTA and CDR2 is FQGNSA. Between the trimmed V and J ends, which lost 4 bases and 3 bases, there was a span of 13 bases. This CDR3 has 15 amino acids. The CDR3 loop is CASSWQGSGGNTIYF. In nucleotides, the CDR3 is TGTGCCAGCAGCTGGCAGGGATCGGGTGGAAACACCATATATTTT.

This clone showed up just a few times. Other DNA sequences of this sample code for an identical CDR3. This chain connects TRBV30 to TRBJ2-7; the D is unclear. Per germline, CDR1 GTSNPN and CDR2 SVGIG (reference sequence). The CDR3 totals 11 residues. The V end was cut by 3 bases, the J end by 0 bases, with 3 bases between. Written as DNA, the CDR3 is TGTGCCTGGAGCGCCTCCTACGAGCAGTACTTC. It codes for CAWSASYEQYF. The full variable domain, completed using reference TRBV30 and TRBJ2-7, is SQTIHQWPATLVQPVGSPLSLECTVEGTSNPNLYWYRQAAGRGLQLLFYSVGIGQISSEVPQNLSASRPQDRQFILSSKKLLLSDSGFYLCAWSASYEQYFGPGTRLTVT.

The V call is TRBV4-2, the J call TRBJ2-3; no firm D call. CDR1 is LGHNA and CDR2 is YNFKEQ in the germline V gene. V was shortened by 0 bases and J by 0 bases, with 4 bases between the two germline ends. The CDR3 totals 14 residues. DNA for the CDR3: TGTGCCAGCAGCCAAGATCTAAGCACAGATACGCAGTATTTT. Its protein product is CASSQDLSTDTQYF.

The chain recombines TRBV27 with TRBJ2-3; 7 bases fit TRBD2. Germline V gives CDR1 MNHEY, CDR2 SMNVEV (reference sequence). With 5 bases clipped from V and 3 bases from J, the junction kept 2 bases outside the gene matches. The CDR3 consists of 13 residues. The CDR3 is CASSLRETDTQYF. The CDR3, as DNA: TGTGCCAGCAGTCTGCGGGAGACAGATACGCAGTATTTT.

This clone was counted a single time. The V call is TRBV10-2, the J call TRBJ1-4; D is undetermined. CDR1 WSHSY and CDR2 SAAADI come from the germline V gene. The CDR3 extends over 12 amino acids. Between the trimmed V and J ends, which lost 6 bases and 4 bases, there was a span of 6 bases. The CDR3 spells CASRGFNEKLFF. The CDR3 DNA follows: TGCGCCAGCAGGGGGTTTAATGAAAAACTGTTTTTT.

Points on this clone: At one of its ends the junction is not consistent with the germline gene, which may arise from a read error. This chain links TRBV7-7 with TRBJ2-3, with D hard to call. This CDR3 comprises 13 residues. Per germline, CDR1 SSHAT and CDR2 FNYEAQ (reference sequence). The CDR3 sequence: CASSLEAWDTQYF. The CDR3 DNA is TGTGCTAGCAGCTTAGAGGCTTGGGATACGCAGTATTTT.

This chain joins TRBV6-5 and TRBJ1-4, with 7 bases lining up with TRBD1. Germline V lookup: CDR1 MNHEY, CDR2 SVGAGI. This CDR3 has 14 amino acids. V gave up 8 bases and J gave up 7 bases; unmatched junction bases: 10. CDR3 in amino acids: CASATGNAGEKLFF. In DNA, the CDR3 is TGTGCCAGCGCGACAGGGAACGCGGGTGAAAAACTGTTTTTT.

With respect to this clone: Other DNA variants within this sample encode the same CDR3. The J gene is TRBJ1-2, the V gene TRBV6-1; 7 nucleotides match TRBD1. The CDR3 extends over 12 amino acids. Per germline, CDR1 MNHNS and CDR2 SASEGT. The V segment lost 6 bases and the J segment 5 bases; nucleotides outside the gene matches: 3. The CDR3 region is CASSDREYGYTF. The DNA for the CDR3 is TGTGCCAGCAGCGACAGGGAATATGGCTACACCTTC.

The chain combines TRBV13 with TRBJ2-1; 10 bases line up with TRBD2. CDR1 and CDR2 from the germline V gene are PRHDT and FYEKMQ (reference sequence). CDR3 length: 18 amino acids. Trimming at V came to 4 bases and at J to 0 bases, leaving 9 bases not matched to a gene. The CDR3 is CASSSRRLAGSSYNEQFF. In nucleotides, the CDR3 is TGTGCCAGCAGCTCCCGTCGACTAGCGGGTAGCTCCTACAATGAGCAGTTCTTC.

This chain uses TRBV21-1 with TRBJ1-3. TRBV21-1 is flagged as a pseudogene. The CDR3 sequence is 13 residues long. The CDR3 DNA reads TGTGCCGGGCAAGGAGTCTCTGGAAACACCATATATTTT. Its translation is CAGQGVSGNTIYF.

CDR3: CASSQVGVRGDTQYF. CDR3 DNA sequence: TGCGCCAGCAGCCAAGTAGGTGTACGGGGAGATACGCAGTATTTT. This chain joins TRBV4-3 and TRBJ2-3; perhaps TRBD2 as D (5 bases). This CDR3 contains 15 residues. The germline V and J ends were trimmed by 1 base and 5 bases, with 13 bases remaining between them. Per germline, CDR1 LGHNA and CDR2 YSLEER.